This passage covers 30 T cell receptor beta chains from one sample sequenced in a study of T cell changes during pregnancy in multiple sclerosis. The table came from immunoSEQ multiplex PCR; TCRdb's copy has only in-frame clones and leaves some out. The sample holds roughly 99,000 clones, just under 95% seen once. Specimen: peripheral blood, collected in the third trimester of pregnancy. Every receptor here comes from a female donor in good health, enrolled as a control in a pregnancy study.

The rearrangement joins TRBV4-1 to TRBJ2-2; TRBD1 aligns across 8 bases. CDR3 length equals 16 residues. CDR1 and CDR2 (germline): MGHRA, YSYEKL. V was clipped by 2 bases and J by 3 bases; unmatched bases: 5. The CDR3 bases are TGCGCCAGCAGCCAAAAAACAGGGGGATACACCGGGGAGCTGTTTTTT. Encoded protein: CASSQKTGGYTGELFF.

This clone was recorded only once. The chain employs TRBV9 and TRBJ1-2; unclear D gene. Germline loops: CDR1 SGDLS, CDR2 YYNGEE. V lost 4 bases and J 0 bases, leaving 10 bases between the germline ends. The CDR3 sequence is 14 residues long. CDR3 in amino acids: CASSIVGANYGYTF. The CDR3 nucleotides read TGTGCCAGCAGCATCGTAGGAGCTAACTATGGCTACACCTTC.

The CDR3 sequence is CASWKRANYGYTF. The DNA for the CDR3 is TGTGCCAGCTGGAAGCGGGCTAACTATGGCTACACCTTC. The rearrangement uses TRBV6-5 and TRBJ1-2, with D hard to call. The ends were cut back, 8 bases at V and 0 bases at J, with 10 bases in the middle. Looked up from germline, CDR1 is MNHEY and CDR2 is SVGAGI. The CDR3 consists of 13 residues.

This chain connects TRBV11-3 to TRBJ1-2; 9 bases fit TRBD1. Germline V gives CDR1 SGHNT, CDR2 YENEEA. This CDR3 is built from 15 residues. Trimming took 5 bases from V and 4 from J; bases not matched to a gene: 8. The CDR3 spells CASSPTGGLSYGYTF. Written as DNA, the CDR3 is TGTGCCAGCAGCCCGACAGGGGGATTGAGCTATGGCTACACCTTC.

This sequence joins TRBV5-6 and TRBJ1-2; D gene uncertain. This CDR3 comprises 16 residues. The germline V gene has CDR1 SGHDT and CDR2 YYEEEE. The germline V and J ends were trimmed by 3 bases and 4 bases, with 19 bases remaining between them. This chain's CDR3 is CASSSLGRLSLYGYTF. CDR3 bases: TGTGCCAGCAGCTCCCTGGGCCGCCTAAGCCTCTATGGCTACACCTTC.

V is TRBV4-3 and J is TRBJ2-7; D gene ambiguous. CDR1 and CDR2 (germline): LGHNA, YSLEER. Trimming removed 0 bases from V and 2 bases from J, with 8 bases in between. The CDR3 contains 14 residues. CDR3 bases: TGCGCCAGCAGCCAAGATCTAACAGCCTACGAGCAGTACTTC. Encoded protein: CASSQDLTAYEQYF.

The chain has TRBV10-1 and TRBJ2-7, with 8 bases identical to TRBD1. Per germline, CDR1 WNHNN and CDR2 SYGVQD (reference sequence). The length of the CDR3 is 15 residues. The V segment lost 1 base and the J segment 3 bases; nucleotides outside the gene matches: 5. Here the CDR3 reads CASSELQGVYYEQYF. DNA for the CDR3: TGCGCCAGCAGTGAGTTACAGGGGGTATACTACGAGCAGTACTTC.

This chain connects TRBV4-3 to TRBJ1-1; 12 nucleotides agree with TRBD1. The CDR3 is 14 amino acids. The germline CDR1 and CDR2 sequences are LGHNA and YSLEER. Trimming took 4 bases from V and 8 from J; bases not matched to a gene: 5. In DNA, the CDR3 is TGCGCCAGCAGCCCGGGGACAGGGGGCGCAGAAGCTTTCTTT. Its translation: CASSPGTGGAEAFF.

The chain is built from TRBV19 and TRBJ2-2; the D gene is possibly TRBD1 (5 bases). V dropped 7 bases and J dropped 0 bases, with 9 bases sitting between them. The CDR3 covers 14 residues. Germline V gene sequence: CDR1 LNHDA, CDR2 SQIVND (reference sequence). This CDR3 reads CASTQGTNTGELFF. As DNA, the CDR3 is TGTGCCAGTACCCAGGGAACGAACACCGGGGAGCTGTTTTTT. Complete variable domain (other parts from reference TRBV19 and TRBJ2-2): DGGITQSPKYLFRKEGQNVTLSCEQNLNHDAMYWYRQDPGQGLRLIYYSQIVNDFQKGDIAEGYSVSREKKESFPLTVTSAQKNPTAFYLCASTQGTNTGELFFGEGSRLTVL.

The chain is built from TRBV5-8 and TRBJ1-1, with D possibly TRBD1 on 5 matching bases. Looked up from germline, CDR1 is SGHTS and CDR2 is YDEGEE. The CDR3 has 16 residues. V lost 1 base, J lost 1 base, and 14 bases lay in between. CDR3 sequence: CASSLWQGKRNTEAFF. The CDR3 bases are TGTGCCAGCAGCTTGTGGCAGGGAAAGAGGAACACTGAAGCTTTCTTT. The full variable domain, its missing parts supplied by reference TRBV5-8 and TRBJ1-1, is EAGVTQSPTHLIKTRGQQATLRCSPISGHTSVYWYQQALGLGLQFLLWYDEGEERNRGNFPPRFSGRQFPNYSSELNVNALELEDSALYLCASSLWQGKRNTEAFFGQGTRLTVV.

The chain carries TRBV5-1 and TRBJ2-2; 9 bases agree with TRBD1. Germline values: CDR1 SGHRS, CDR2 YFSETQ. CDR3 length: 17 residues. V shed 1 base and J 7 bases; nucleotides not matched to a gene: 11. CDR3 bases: TGCGCCAGCAGCTTGACAGGGACAGGGAGTAACGGCGGGGAGCTGTTTTTT. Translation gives CASSLTGTGSNGGELFF.

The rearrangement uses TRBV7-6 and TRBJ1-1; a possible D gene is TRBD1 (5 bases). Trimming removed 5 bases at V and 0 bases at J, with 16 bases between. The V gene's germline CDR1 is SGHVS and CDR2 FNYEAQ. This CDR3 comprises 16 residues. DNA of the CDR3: TGTGCCAGCAGCATTACCGGGGGTGTTTTGAACACTGAAGCTTTCTTT. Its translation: CASSITGGVLNTEAFF.

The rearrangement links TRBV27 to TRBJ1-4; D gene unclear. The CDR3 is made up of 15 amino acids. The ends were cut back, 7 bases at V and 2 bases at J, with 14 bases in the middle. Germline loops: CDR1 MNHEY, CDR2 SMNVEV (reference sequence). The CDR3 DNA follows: TGTGCCAGCACCCTCCGCCGGGAGACTAATGAAAAACTGTTTTTT. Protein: CASTLRRETNEKLFF.

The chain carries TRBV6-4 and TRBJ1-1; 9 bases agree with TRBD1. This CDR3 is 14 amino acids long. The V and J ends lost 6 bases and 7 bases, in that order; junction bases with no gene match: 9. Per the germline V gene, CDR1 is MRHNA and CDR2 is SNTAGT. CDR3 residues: CASSGQGTLHEAFF. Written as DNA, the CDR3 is TGTGCCAGCAGCGGACAGGGGACGCTTCATGAAGCTTTCTTT.

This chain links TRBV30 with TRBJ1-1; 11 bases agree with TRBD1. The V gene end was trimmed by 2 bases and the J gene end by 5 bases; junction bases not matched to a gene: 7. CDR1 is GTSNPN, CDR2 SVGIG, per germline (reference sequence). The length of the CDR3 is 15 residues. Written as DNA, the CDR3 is TGTGCCTGGAGTCTTAGGACAGGGGGCAGGACTGAAGCTTTCTTT. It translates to CAWSLRTGGRTEAFF.

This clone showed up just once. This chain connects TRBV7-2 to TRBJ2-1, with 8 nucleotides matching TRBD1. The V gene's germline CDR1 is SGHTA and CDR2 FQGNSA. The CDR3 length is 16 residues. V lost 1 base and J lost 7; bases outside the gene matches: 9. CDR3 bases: TGTGCCAGCAGCTTAGGTGGACAGGGCGTGGGTAATGAGCAGTTCTTC. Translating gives CASSLGGQGVGNEQFF.

CDR3 nucleotides: TGTGCCAGCAGCGAGCCTAAAGGGCAGGGATACACCGGGGAGCTGTTTTTT. It yields the protein CASSEPKGQGYTGELFF. The genes are TRBV9 and TRBJ2-2; possible D gene TRBD1, 5 bases. The V gene's germline CDR1 is SGDLS and CDR2 YYNGEE. The CDR3 covers 17 residues. The V end was cut by 3 bases, the J end by 3 bases, with 18 bases between. The entire variable domain, with the rest obtained from reference TRBV9 and TRBJ2-2, is as follows: DSGVTQTPKHLITATGQRVTLRCSPRSGDLSVYWYQQSLDQGLQFLIQYYNGEERAKGNILERFSAQQFPDLHSELNLSSLELGDSALYFCASSEPKGQGYTGELFFGEGSRLTVL.

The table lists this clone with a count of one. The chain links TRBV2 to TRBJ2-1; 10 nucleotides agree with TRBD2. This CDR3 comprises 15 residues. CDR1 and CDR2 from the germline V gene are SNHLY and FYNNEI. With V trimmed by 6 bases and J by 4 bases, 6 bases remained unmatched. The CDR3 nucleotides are TGTGCCAGCAGCCTTAGGACTAGCGGATACAATGAGCAGTTCTTC. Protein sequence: CASSLRTSGYNEQFF.

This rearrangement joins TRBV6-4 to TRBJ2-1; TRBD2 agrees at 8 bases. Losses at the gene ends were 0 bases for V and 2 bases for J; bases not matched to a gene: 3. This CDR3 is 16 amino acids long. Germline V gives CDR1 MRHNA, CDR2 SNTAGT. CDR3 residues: CASSDSGGGPYNEQFF. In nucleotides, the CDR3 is TGTGCCAGCAGTGACTCAGGCGGGGGGCCCTACAATGAGCAGTTCTTC.

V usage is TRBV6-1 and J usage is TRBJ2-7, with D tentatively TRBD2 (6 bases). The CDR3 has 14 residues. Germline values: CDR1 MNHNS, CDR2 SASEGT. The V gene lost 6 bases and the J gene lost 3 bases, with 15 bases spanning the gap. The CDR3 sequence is CASRASPGVYEQYF. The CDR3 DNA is TGTGCCAGCAGAGCATCTCCGGGGGTCTACGAGCAGTACTTC.

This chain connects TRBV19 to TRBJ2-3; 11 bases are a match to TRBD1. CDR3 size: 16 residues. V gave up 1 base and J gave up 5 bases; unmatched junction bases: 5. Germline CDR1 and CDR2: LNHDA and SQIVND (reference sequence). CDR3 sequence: CASSIGRTGGVDTQYF. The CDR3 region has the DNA TGTGCCAGTAGTATAGGTAGGACAGGGGGCGTAGATACGCAGTATTTT.

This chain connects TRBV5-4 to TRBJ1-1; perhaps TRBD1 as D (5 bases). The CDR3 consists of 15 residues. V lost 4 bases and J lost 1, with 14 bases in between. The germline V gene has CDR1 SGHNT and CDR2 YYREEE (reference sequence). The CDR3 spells CASSQGAGQNTEAFF. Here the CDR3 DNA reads TGTGCCAGCAGCCAAGGGGCAGGACAGAACACTGAAGCTTTCTTT.

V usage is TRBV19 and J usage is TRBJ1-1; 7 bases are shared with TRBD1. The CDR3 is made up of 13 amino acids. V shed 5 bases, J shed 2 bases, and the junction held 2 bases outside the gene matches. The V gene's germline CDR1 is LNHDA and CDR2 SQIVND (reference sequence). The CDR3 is CASSGDRNTEAFF. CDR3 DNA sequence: TGTGCCAGTAGTGGGGACAGAAACACTGAAGCTTTCTTT.

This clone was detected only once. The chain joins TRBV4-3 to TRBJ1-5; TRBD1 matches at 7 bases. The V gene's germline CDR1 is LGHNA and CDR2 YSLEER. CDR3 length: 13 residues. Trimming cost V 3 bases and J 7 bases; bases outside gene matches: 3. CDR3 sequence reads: CASSQNRGQPQHF. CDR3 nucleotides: TGCGCCAGCAGCCAGAACAGGGGACAGCCCCAGCATTTT.

CDR3 sequence reads: CACGSGQGASGANVLTF. In nucleotides, the CDR3 is TGTGCCTGCGGATCGGGACAGGGGGCATCTGGGGCCAACGTCCTGACTTTC. The V call is TRBV30, the J call TRBJ2-6, with 12 bases matching TRBD1. J was trimmed by 1 base and V by 6 bases; bases with no gene match: 7. The CDR3 contains 17 residues. The germline CDR1 and CDR2 sequences are GTSNPN and SVGIG (reference sequence).

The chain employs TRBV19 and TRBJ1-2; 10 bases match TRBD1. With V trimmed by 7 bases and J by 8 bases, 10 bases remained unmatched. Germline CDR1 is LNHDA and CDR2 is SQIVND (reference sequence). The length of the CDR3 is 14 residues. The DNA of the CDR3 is TGTGCCAGTACCCCGGGACAGGGGCTGGGGGGCTACACCTTC. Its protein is CASTPGQGLGGYTF.

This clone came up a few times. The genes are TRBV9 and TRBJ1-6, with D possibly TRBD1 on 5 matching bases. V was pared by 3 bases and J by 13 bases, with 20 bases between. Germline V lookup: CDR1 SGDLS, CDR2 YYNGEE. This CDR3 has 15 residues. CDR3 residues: CASSAREGSPAPLHF. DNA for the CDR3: TGTGCCAGCAGCGCAAGGGAGGGGTCTCCGGCGCCCCTCCACTTT.

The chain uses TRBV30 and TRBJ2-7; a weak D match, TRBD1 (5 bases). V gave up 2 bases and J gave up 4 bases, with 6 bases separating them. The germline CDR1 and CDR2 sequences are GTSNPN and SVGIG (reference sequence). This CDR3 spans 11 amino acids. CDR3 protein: CAWSSGYEQYF. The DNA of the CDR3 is TGTGCCTGGAGTTCAGGGTACGAGCAGTACTTC.

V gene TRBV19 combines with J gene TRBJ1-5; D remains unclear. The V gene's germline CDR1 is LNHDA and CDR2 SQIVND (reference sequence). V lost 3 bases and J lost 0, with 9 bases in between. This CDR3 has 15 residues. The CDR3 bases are TGTGCCAGTAGTATCGGAGTGTATAGCAATCAGCCCCAGCATTTT. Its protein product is CASSIGVYSNQPQHF.

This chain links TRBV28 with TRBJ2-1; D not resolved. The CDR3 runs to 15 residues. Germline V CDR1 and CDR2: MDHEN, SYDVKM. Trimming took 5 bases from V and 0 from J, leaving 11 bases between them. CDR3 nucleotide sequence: TGTGCCAGCAGTATCCGGCCTAGCTCCTACAATGAGCAGTTCTTC. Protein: CASSIRPSSYNEQFF.